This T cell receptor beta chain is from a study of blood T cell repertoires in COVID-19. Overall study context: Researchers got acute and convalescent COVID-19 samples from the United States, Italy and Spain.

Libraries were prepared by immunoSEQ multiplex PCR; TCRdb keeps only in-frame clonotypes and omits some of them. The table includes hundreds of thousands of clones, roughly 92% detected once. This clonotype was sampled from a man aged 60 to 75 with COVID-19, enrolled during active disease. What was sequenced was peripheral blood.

CDR3 sequence reads: CASSPPGLHMNTEAFF. The CDR3 bases are TGTGCCAGCTCACCCCCAGGGTTACACATGAACACTGAAGCTTTCTTT. The chain employs TRBV18 and TRBJ1-1, with D perhaps matching TRBD1 (5 bases). The CDR3 totals 16 residues. The V end lost 3 bases, the J end lost 0 bases, and 14 bases lay between the germline ends. CDR1 and CDR2 from the germline V gene are KGHSH and LQKENI.